A single sample is the source of the 20 T cell receptor beta chains below, sequenced in a study of cytomegalovirus exposure and HLA in healthy donors. This PCR relied on a set of 60 Vbeta primers and 13 Jbeta primers. Sequencing used immunoSEQ multiplex PCR; TCRdb keeps in-frame clones, though not all of them. The repertoire includes over 250,000 clones, about nine tenths of them detected once, and around 4.2% sits in the top ten. Sequencing was done on a sample of PBMCs. Receptors were obtained from a man in his forties in good health and CMV-seropositive.

In the case of this clone: Other DNA sequences in the same sample also yield this CDR3. V gene TRBV6-5 combines with J gene TRBJ1-5; possible D gene TRBD1, 5 bases. V was shortened by 5 bases and J by 2 bases, with 7 bases between the two germline ends. The CDR3 runs 13 residues. Germline V CDR1 and CDR2: MNHEY, SVGAGI. CDR3 DNA: TGTGCCAGCAGTCGGGGGGGCAATCAGCCCCAGCATTTT. Translating it yields CASSRGGNQPQHF.

The table lists this clone with a count of one. The chain links TRBV7-9 to TRBJ1-5; no clear D. Germline V gene lookup returns CDR1 SEHNR and CDR2 FQNEAQ (reference sequence). V was trimmed by 8 bases and J by 0 bases, leaving 20 bases between them. This CDR3 has 17 amino acids. CDR3 sequence reads: CASGDFDGEYSNQPQHF. Written as DNA, the CDR3 is TGTGCCAGCGGTGATTTCGACGGGGAATATAGCAATCAGCCCCAGCATTTT.

The genes are TRBV18 and TRBJ2-5, with D perhaps matching TRBD2 (5 bases). The germline V gene has CDR1 KGHSH and CDR2 LQKENI. CDR3 length: 16 residues. V was clipped by 2 bases and J by 3 bases, with 16 bases between them. The CDR3 loop is CASSPERLVGKETQYF. The CDR3 coding sequence is TGTGCCAGCTCACCAGAGAGACTGGTCGGGAAAGAGACCCAGTACTTC.

This chain uses TRBV14 with TRBJ2-1; 11 positions match TRBD2. The V gene end was trimmed by 1 base and the J gene end by 7 bases; junction bases not matched to a gene: 6. Germline V lookup: CDR1 SGHDN, CDR2 FVKESK. The CDR3 extends over 16 amino acids. Here the CDR3 reads CASSQGLAGWANEQFF. In nucleotides, the CDR3 is TGTGCCAGCAGCCAAGGACTAGCGGGATGGGCAAATGAGCAGTTCTTC.

The J gene is TRBJ2-7, the V gene TRBV4-2; no definite D call. V lost 0 bases to trimming and J lost 1 base, with 13 bases between them. Looked up from germline, CDR1 is LGHNA and CDR2 is YNFKEQ. The CDR3 length is 16 residues. The CDR3 reads CASSQDGSMRSYEQYF. The CDR3 DNA reads as TGTGCCAGCAGCCAAGACGGGTCTATGAGGTCCTACGAGCAGTACTTC.

The J gene is TRBJ2-7, the V gene TRBV5-1, with D uncertain. In germline, CDR1 is SGHRS, CDR2 YFSETQ. The CDR3 length is 16 residues. Trimming took 0 bases from V and 2 from J, leaving 15 bases between them. The CDR3, as DNA: TGCGCCAGCAGCTTGGGAAGTCACGAGCGTCCCTACGAGCAGTACTTC. Translation gives CASSLGSHERPYEQYF.

In this sample, this clone turned up once. The chain joins TRBV19 to TRBJ2-1; tentative D call: TRBD1 (6 bases). Germline loops: CDR1 LNHDA, CDR2 SQIVND (reference sequence). The ends were cut back, 1 base at V and 0 bases at J, with 7 bases in the middle. The CDR3 runs to 15 residues. This chain's CDR3 is CASSIGQVSYNEQFF. DNA for the CDR3: TGTGCCAGTAGTATAGGACAGGTCTCCTACAATGAGCAGTTCTTC.

The chain combines TRBV5-1 with TRBJ2-5; 7 bases are shared with TRBD1. V dropped 0 bases and J dropped 5; count of bases not matched to a gene: 10. Germline V gives CDR1 SGHRS, CDR2 YFSETQ. The CDR3 has 16 residues. CDR3 in amino acids: CASSLEGDRVIETQYF. In DNA form, the CDR3 reads TGCGCCAGCAGCTTGGAAGGTGACAGGGTTATCGAGACCCAGTACTTC.

This rearrangement joins TRBV28 to TRBJ1-5, with D tentatively TRBD1 (6 bases). The CDR3 loop spans 14 amino acids. Germline CDR1 and CDR2: MDHEN and SYDVKM. Between the trimmed V and J ends, which lost 5 bases and 9 bases, there was a span of 17 bases. The CDR3 DNA reads TGTGCCAGCAGTGCCTCACAGGGCCCGTGGCCCCAGCATTTT. It is translated as CASSASQGPWPQHF.

The chain uses TRBV6-5 and TRBJ1-6; D remains unclear. This CDR3 region has 16 residues. CDR1 is MNHEY, CDR2 SVGAGI, per germline. Trimming took off 4 bases at V and 10 bases at J, with 20 bases between the two ends. The CDR3: CASSSNPGERESPLHF. Here the CDR3 DNA reads TGTGCCAGCAGTTCAAACCCCGGGGAGCGCGAATCACCCCTCCACTTT.

CDR3 bases: TGTGCCAGTAGCACAGGGGTCTCTGGAAACACCATATATTTT. Translation: CASSTGVSGNTIYF. The J gene is TRBJ1-3, the V gene TRBV19, with 7 nucleotides matching TRBD1. The J segment lost 0 bases and the V segment lost 6 bases, leaving 2 bases of the junction unmatched. The germline CDR1 and CDR2 sequences are LNHDA and SQIVND (reference sequence). This CDR3 spans 14 amino acids. The full variable domain, its missing parts supplied by reference TRBV19 and TRBJ1-3, is DGGITQSPKYLFRKEGQNVTLSCEQNLNHDAMYWYRQDPGQGLRLIYYSQIVNDFQKGDIAEGYSVSREKKESFPLTVTSAQKNPTAFYLCASSTGVSGNTIYFGEGSWLTVV.

This chain links TRBV5-3 with TRBJ1-3; D remains unclear. TRBV5-3 falls under the ORF class, with uncertain function. CDR3 size: 14 residues. The ends were cut back, 0 bases at V and 9 bases at J, with 13 bases in the middle. The CDR3 region has the DNA TGTGCCAGAAGCTTGGGGGAGCCTTATGTCACCATATATTTT. This sequence encodes CARSLGEPYVTIYF.

V gene TRBV5-1 combines with J gene TRBJ2-7, with a tentative D call TRBD2 (6 bases). Per the germline V gene, CDR1 is SGHRS and CDR2 is YFSETQ. Trimming left V 2 bases short and J 0 bases short, with 18 bases between. The CDR3 has 17 amino acids. The CDR3 loop is CASSLGAPLALSYEQYF. The CDR3 DNA is TGCGCCAGCAGCTTAGGGGCCCCACTAGCCCTCTCCTACGAGCAGTACTTC.

The J gene is TRBJ2-1, the V gene TRBV7-8; 10 nucleotides match TRBD1. The CDR3 has 15 residues. Looked up from germline, CDR1 is SGHVS and CDR2 is FQNEAQ. V shed 5 bases and J 6 bases; nucleotides not matched to a gene: 7. The CDR3 DNA sequence: TGTGCCAGCAGCCGAAGGGACAGGGGTAGCAATGAGCAGTTCTTC. Protein sequence: CASSRRDRGSNEQFF.

This rearrangement joins TRBV28 to TRBJ1-1; D is perhaps TRBD1 (6 bases). Per germline, CDR1 MDHEN and CDR2 SYDVKM. V lost 8 bases, J lost 1 base, and 17 bases lay in between. The CDR3 covers 15 residues. The CDR3 DNA reads as TGTGCCAGCCGCCGCGGCAGGGGCAAGAACACTGAAGCTTTCTTT. It specifies CASRRGRGKNTEAFF.

This chain uses TRBV19 with TRBJ1-2; 10 positions agree with TRBD1. V shed 4 bases and J 8 bases; nucleotides not matched to a gene: 10. Germline-derived CDR1 and CDR2 are LNHDA and SQIVND (reference sequence). The CDR3 sequence is 15 residues long. Written as DNA, the CDR3 is TGTGCCAGTAGTACGGGGGACAGGGGAGAATACGGCTACACCTTC. It yields the protein CASSTGDRGEYGYTF.

This clone showed up just a few times. This chain joins TRBV5-4 and TRBJ1-1; TRBD1 matches 9 bases. The trim removed 5 bases at V and 5 bases at J, leaving 7 bases unmatched. Looked up from germline, CDR1 is SGHNT and CDR2 is YYREEE (reference sequence). CDR3 length equals 14 residues. For the CDR3, the DNA is TGTGCCAGCAGTTTACAGGGGGCGCGGACTGAAGCTTTCTTT. Encoded protein: CASSLQGARTEAFF.

This clone is a singleton in its sample. The DNA for the CDR3 is TGTGCCAGCAGTTCTCCGTTCTCGGGACAGGGATATGGAAACACCATATATTTT. Its translation: CASSSPFSGQGYGNTIYF. This chain links TRBV28 with TRBJ1-3; 9 bases are shared with TRBD1. V was pared by 4 bases and J by 3 bases, with 13 bases of the junction left unmatched. Germline V gene data show CDR1 as MDHEN and CDR2 as SYDVKM. The CDR3 is 18 amino acids.

Comments on this clone: Its ends do not fully match the called genes, so a read error is possible. V gene TRBV7-7 combines with J gene TRBJ2-5; D may be TRBD2 (5 bases). This CDR3 is built from 13 residues. The germline gives CDR1 SSHAT, CDR2 FNYEAQ (reference sequence). The CDR3 nucleotides are TGTGCTAGCAGCCGAGGGAGTCAAGAGACCCAGTACTTC. Encoded protein: CASSRGSQETQYF. The entire variable domain, with the rest obtained from reference TRBV7-7 and TRBJ2-5, is as follows: GAGVSQSPRYKVTKRGQDVTLRCDPISSHATLYWYQQALGQGPEFLTYFNYEAQPDKSGLPSDRFSAERPEGSISTLTIQRTEQRDSAMYRCASSRGSQETQYFGPGTRLLVL.

This clone was observed a few times. The chain joins TRBV6-5 to TRBJ2-7; no clear D. CDR1 and CDR2 from the germline V gene are MNHEY and SVGAGI. V was cut by 2 bases and J by 0 bases, with 8 bases left in between. The CDR3 contains 14 residues. The CDR3 nucleotides read TGTGCCAGCAGTTACCGCCAGAACTCCTACGAGCAGTACTTC. This sequence encodes CASSYRQNSYEQYF.